This T cell receptor (beta chain) came from a study of response to subunit inactivated influenza vaccine. Turning to this clonotype: Its antigen is currently unknown.

TCRdb reprocessed the RT-PCR reads with MiXCR, giving one entry per CDR3 protein. The repertoire has 540,000 or so distinct CDR3 sequences, 10% to 15% of them found once; the top ten carry about an eighth. The study's findings and limits: T cells newly recruited by each seasonal influenza vaccination are few, the authors suggested.

The sequencing here drew on PBMCs from blood, taken about 40 days after vaccination. The sequence was obtained from a man aged 50 to 59 who received an inactivated influenza vaccine.

The CDR3 is CAWSASFSGTQYF. DNA of the CDR3: TGTGCCTGGAGTGCTAGCTTCTCCGGGACCCAGTACTTC. The rearrangement joins TRBV30 to TRBJ2-5, with a weak D call TRBD2 (5 bases). The CDR3 is 13 amino acids. Trimming took 1 base from V and 7 from J, leaving 13 bases between them. Germline values: CDR1 GTSNPN, CDR2 SVGIG (reference sequence).